Described below is a single TCR beta chain sequence and its context. The protocol was immunoSEQ multiplex PCR, while the TCRdb copy is restricted to in-frame clones and leaves out a portion. The data contain about 160,000 clones, almost 85% of them singletons. This sample was taken from a study of blood T cell repertoires in COVID-19. Material: peripheral blood. This receptor was identified in an elderly woman with acute or convalescent COVID-19.

CDR3 sequence (DNA): TGTGCCTGGGACACAGATTACACTGAAGCTTTCTTT. Translating gives CAWDTDYTEAFF. The rearrangement joins TRBV30 to TRBJ1-1, with D hard to call. Germline values: CDR1 GTSNPN, CDR2 SVGIG (reference sequence). The CDR3 consists of 12 residues. Trimming took off 5 bases at V and 3 bases at J, with 10 bases between the two ends.